This T cell receptor (beta chain) derives from a study of beta chain features in type 1 diabetes. Study results and caveats: Type 1 diabetes patients showed a moderate but significant shortening of TCRB CDR3s in all four CD4+ subsets.

Purity exceeding 95% was reached by all sorted populations. The investigators reverse transcribed all of the isolated RNA, so they sequenced expressed TCRB transcripts. Method: immunoSEQ multiplex PCR; TCRdb's copy keeps in-frame clones and lacks some. Among more than 100,000 clones listed, approximately 16% were seen once. With regard to this clone: What it binds is not known.

This CDR3 contains 15 residues. V lost 4 bases to trimming and J lost 4 bases; unmatched junction nucleotides: 6. Germline assignment: CDR1 SGHRS and CDR2 YFSETQ. The J gene is TRBJ2-7, the V gene TRBV5-1; 12 bases line up with TRBD1. The clonotype comes from a man aged 30 to 45 with type 1 diabetes. The sequenced material came from central memory CD4+ T cells from blood. DNA for the CDR3: TGCGCCAGCAGCGACGGGACAGGGGGCCGGTACGAGCAGTACTTC. Protein sequence: CASSDGTGGRYEQYF.